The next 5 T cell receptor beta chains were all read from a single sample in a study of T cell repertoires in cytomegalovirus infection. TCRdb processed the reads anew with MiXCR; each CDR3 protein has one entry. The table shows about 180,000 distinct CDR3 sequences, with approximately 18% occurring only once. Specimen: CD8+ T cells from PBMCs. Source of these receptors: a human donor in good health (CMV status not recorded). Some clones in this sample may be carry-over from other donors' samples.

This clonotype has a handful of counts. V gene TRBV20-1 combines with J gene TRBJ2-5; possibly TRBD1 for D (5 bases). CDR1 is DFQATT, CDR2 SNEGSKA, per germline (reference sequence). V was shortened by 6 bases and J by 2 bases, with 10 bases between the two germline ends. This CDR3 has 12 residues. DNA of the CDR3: TGCAGTGCGGCGACAGAGCAAGAGACCCAGTACTTC. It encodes CSAATEQETQYF.

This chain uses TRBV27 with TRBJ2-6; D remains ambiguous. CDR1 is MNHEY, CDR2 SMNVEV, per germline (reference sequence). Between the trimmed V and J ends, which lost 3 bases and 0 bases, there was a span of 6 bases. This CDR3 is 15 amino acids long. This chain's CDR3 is CASSFSSSGANVLTF. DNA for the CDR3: TGTGCCAGCAGTTTTTCTAGCTCTGGGGCCAACGTCCTGACTTTC.

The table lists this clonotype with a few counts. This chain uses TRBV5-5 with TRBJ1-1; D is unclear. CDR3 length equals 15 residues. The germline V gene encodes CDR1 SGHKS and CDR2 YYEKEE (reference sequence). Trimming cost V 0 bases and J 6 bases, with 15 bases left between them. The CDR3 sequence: CASSLEVNTRSEAFF. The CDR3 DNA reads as TGTGCCAGCAGCTTGGAAGTTAATACCCGATCTGAAGCTTTCTTT.

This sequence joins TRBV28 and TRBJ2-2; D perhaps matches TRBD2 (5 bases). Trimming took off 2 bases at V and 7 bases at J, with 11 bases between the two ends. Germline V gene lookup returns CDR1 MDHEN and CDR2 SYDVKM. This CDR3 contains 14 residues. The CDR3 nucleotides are TGTGCCAGCAGTTTAGAGGGAATGATCGGGGAGCTGTTTTTT. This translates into CASSLEGMIGELFF.

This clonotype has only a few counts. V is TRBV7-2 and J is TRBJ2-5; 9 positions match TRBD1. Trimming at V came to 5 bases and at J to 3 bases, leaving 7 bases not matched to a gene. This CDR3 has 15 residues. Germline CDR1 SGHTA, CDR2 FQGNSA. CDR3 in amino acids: CASSPDRGHEETQYF. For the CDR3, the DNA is TGTGCCAGCAGCCCGGACAGGGGACATGAAGAGACCCAGTACTTC.